Below, 22 T cell receptor beta chains from the same sample are listed, as sequenced in a study of identical twins. TCRdb itself ran the 5' RACE reads through MiXCR, one entry per CDR3 protein. The data show some 20,000 distinct CDR3 sequences, roughly 70% seen once. The specimen sequenced was memory (CD45RO+) T cells sorted from blood. Every receptor here comes from a young woman in good health. This table probably holds off-target reads from a library built for another chain.

The CDR3 reads CASSFGANVLTF. CDR3 coding DNA: TGTGCCAGCAGTTTTGGGGCCAACGTCCTGACTTTC. The chain combines TRBV6-2 or TRBV6-3 with TRBJ2-6; no reliable D call. CDR3 size: 12 residues. CDR1 and CDR2 from the germline V gene are MNHEY and SVGEGT. The ends were cut back, 4 bases at V and 3 bases at J, with 1 base in the middle.

This clonotype was observed a single time. V is TRBV6-2 or TRBV6-3 and J is TRBJ2-5, with D perhaps matching TRBD2 (6 bases). The germline V gene encodes CDR1 MNHEY and CDR2 SVGEGT. This CDR3 contains 14 residues. V was shortened by 6 bases and J by 3 bases, with 14 bases between the two germline ends. CDR3 protein: CASRGTSREETQYF. CDR3 sequence (DNA): TGTGCCAGCAGGGGAACTAGCAGAGAAGAGACCCAGTACTTC.

The CDR3 here is CASSPQGMNTEAFF. In DNA form, the CDR3 reads TGTGCCAGCTCACCACAGGGGATGAACACTGAAGCTTTCTTT. This chain joins TRBV18 and TRBJ1-1; D is possibly TRBD1 (5 bases). Trimming took 1 base from V and 0 from J, leaving 6 bases between them. Germline V lookup: CDR1 KGHSH, CDR2 LQKENI. The CDR3 contains 14 residues.

This clonotype was found once. This rearrangement joins TRBV29-1 to TRBJ2-1; 7 nucleotides match TRBD2. Germline values: CDR1 SQVTM, CDR2 ANQGSEA. Unmatched junction bases numbered 5, after V lost 5 bases and J lost 1 base. CDR3 length: 14 amino acids. The CDR3 DNA sequence: TGCAGCGTTCCACTAGCGCCTTCCTACAATGAGCAGTTCTTC. Its protein product is CSVPLAPSYNEQFF.

V and J are TRBV6-1 and TRBJ2-1, with TRBD2 matching 11 bases. Per the germline V gene, CDR1 is MNHNS and CDR2 is SASEGT. The junction had 7 bases not matched to a gene; V was cut back by 7 bases and J by 8 bases. The CDR3 is made up of 14 amino acids. The CDR3 coding sequence is TGTGCCAGCAAAACTAGCGGGAGATGGGATGAGCAGTTCTTC. This encodes CASKTSGRWDEQFF.

This clonotype was seen a single time. CDR3 sequence reads: CSARPVPGQGVEETQYF. As DNA, the CDR3 is TGCAGTGCTAGACCAGTCCCGGGACAGGGGGTGGAGGAGACCCAGTACTTC. The V gene is TRBV20-1, the J gene TRBJ2-5; 11 bases match TRBD1. Losses at the gene ends were 2 bases for V and 5 bases for J; bases not matched to a gene: 13. CDR1 and CDR2 (germline): DFQATT, SNEGSKA (reference sequence). The CDR3 contains 17 residues.

This clonotype was detected only a few times. The genes are TRBV29-1 and TRBJ2-7; TRBD2 might be the D (6 bases). Per the germline V gene, CDR1 is SQVTM and CDR2 is ANQGSEA. Trimming cost V 5 bases and J 6 bases, with 17 bases left between them. The CDR3 totals 13 residues. The CDR3 DNA sequence: TGCAGCGTTATCCCGGACGGGGGATCCGAGCAGTACTTC. Translated: CSVIPDGGSEQYF.

The rearrangement joins TRBV7-3 to TRBJ2-3; perhaps TRBD2 as D (5 bases). Trimming took off 2 bases at V and 2 bases at J, with 8 bases between the two ends. The V gene's germline CDR1 is SGHTA and CDR2 FQGTGA. There are 14 residues in the CDR3. The CDR3 here is CASSLGLPTDTQYF. DNA of the CDR3: TGTGCCAGCAGCTTAGGACTCCCCACAGATACGCAGTATTTT.

This clonotype came up a few times. The chain couples TRBV29-1 to TRBJ2-3; TRBD2 is a possible D gene (6 bases). CDR1 and CDR2 from the germline V gene are SQVTM and ANQGSEA. V dropped 7 bases and J dropped 5 bases, with 16 bases sitting between them. The length of the CDR3 is 13 residues. This CDR3 reads CSGRASDKDTQYF. CDR3 nucleotides: TGCAGCGGGCGGGCTAGCGATAAAGATACGCAGTATTTT.

The count of this clonotype is one. The CDR3 sequence is CASSIPGLRYPNEQFF. In DNA form, the CDR3 reads TGTGCCAGCAGTATACCGGGACTACGTTACCCCAATGAGCAGTTCTTC. This chain links TRBV6-2 or TRBV6-3 with TRBJ2-1; 7 positions agree with TRBD2. V dropped 5 bases and J dropped 6; count of bases not matched to a gene: 13. Germline-derived CDR1 and CDR2 are MNHEY and SVGEGT. The CDR3 runs to 16 residues.

This chain links TRBV27 with TRBJ2-5, with D perhaps TRBD2 (7 bases). This CDR3 has 14 amino acids. V was clipped by 3 bases and J by 7 bases, with 15 bases between them. Germline CDR1 is MNHEY and CDR2 is SMNVEV (reference sequence). CDR3 sequence reads: CASSFSVRGGTQYF. In nucleotides, the CDR3 is TGTGCCAGCAGTTTTTCTGTGAGGGGGGGGACCCAGTACTTC.

The chain couples TRBV6-2 or TRBV6-3 to TRBJ2-1; no definite D call. CDR3 length: 11 amino acids. V was shortened by 4 bases and J by 9 bases, with 7 bases between the two germline ends. CDR1 MNHEY and CDR2 SVGEGT come from the germline V gene. The CDR3 loop is CASSSISEQFF. The CDR3 nucleotides are TGTGCCAGCAGTTCGATAAGTGAGCAGTTCTTC.

The rearrangement links TRBV2 to TRBJ2-5; 7 bases are shared with TRBD2. The V gene's germline CDR1 is SNHLY and CDR2 FYNNEI. The V and J ends lost 7 bases and 1 base, in that order; junction bases with no gene match: 3. This CDR3 spans 13 amino acids. Written as DNA, the CDR3 is TGTGCCAGCACCGGGGGGTTCCAAGAGACCCAGTACTTC. The encoded protein is CASTGGFQETQYF.

This chain joins TRBV7-7 and TRBJ2-1; 7 nucleotides align to TRBD1. V trimming: 5 bases; J trimming: 0 bases; junction bases outside the gene matches: 4. This CDR3 has 15 residues. The germline CDR1 and CDR2 sequences are SSHAT and FNYEAQ (reference sequence). In DNA form, the CDR3 reads TGTGCCAGCAGCCTCGGACAGGTCTCCTACAATGAGCAGTTCTTC. Translation gives CASSLGQVSYNEQFF. Based on the CDR3 plus reference TRBV7-7 and TRBJ2-1, the full variable domain is GAGVSQSPRYKVTKRGQDVTLRCDPISSHATLYWYQQALGQGPEFLTYFNYEAQPDKSGLPSDRFSAERPEGSISTLTIQRTEQRDSAMYRCASSLGQVSYNEQFFGPGTRLTVL.

The chain combines TRBV20-1 with TRBJ2-3; 11 bases map to TRBD2. The CDR3 consists of 15 residues. V dropped 4 bases and J dropped 1; count of bases not matched to a gene: 4. Germline lookup yields CDR1 DFQATT and CDR2 SNEGSKA (reference sequence). The CDR3 sequence is CSANSGLAGTDTQYF. For the CDR3, the DNA is TGCAGTGCTAACTCGGGACTAGCGGGCACAGATACGCAGTATTTT.

This clonotype was counted once. The J gene is TRBJ1-2, the V gene TRBV15; D is uncertain. Trimming pared 0 bases from V and 4 bases from J, leaving 9 bases between. CDR1 and CDR2 from the germline V gene are LNHNV and YYDKDF (reference sequence). CDR3 length: 14 residues. The CDR3 sequence is CATSREAGIYGYTF. As DNA, the CDR3 is TGTGCCACCAGCAGAGAGGCAGGTATCTATGGCTACACCTTC.

The chain uses TRBV3-1 and TRBJ2-7; D possibly corresponds to TRBD1 (5 bases). V lost 2 bases to trimming and J lost 2 bases, with 16 bases between them. Germline CDR1 reads LGHDT; CDR2 reads YNNKEL (reference sequence). The CDR3 spans 16 residues. CDR3: CASSQHKGRATYEQYF. In nucleotides, the CDR3 is TGTGCCAGCAGCCAACACAAGGGCAGGGCCACCTACGAGCAGTACTTC.

The gene calls are TRBV2 and TRBJ2-3, with D maybe TRBD2 (6 bases). The CDR3 runs to 15 residues. Per germline, CDR1 SNHLY and CDR2 FYNNEI. V was trimmed by 6 bases and J by 2 bases, leaving 15 bases between them. Here the CDR3 reads CASRGRDFSTDTQYF. CDR3 nucleotide sequence: TGTGCCAGCAGGGGAAGGGACTTCTCCACAGATACGCAGTATTTT.

The V call is TRBV7-9, the J call TRBJ1-2; no reliable D call. CDR1 is SEHNR, CDR2 FQNEAQ, per germline (reference sequence). Trimming cost V 1 base and J 3 bases, with 0 bases left between them. This CDR3 comprises 11 residues. CDR3 sequence reads: CASSLDYGYTF. DNA of the CDR3: TGTGCCAGCAGCTTAGACTATGGCTACACCTTC.

This chain joins TRBV6-5 and TRBJ2-3; 14 bases map to TRBD2. CDR3 length equals 16 residues. Germline CDR1 reads MNHEY; CDR2 reads SVGAGI. J gave up 8 bases and V 0 bases, and 4 bases lay outside the gene matches. The chain's CDR3 is CASSYSTSGRGGTQYF. CDR3 in DNA: TGTGCCAGCAGTTACTCGACTAGCGGGAGGGGAGGTACGCAGTATTTT.

This clonotype appeared a single time. The J gene is TRBJ2-1, the V gene TRBV7-2, with no clear D. Germline loops: CDR1 SGHTA, CDR2 FQGNSA. The CDR3 is 15 residues long. V shed 7 bases and J shed 0 bases, with 13 bases lying between them. As DNA, the CDR3 is TGTGCCAGCATCCTTACACCCAGCTCCTACAATGAGCAGTTCTTC. Its protein is CASILTPSSYNEQFF.

The chain is built from TRBV6-2 or TRBV6-3 and TRBJ2-2, with TRBD1 matching over 10 bases. Germline V gene sequence: CDR1 MNHEY, CDR2 SVGEGT. V shed 6 bases and J 6 bases; nucleotides not matched to a gene: 4. This CDR3 has 14 residues. CDR3: CASSLDRGSGELFF. The DNA of the CDR3 is TGTGCCAGCAGCCTGGACAGGGGGTCCGGGGAGCTGTTTTTT.